The next 22 T cell receptor beta chains were all read from a single sample in a study of control samples from healthy donors and cancer patients. Libraries were prepared by immunoSEQ multiplex PCR; TCRdb keeps only in-frame clonotypes and omits some of them. Among 400,000 to 500,000 clones, 75% to 95% were seen once, and the ten largest hold about 6.3%. Sample: PBMCs. These receptors originate from a man between 40 and 49 years old with head and neck cancer.

V gene TRBV15 combines with J gene TRBJ2-7; 11 nucleotides agree with TRBD1. J gave up 3 bases and V 0 bases, and 1 base lay outside the gene matches. The CDR3 is 15 amino acids. CDR1 LNHNV and CDR2 YYDKDF come from the germline V gene (reference sequence). The DNA for the CDR3 is TGTGCCACCAGCAGAGATGGGACAGGGGGCTACGAGCAGTACTTC. This sequence encodes CATSRDGTGGYEQYF. The variable domain in full, completed from reference TRBV15 and TRBJ2-7, reads DAMVIQNPRYQVTQFGKPVTLSCSQTLNHNVMYWYQQKSSQAPKLLFHYYDKDFNNEADTPDNFQSRRPNTSFCFLDIRSPGLGDTAMYLCATSRDGTGGYEQYFGPGTRLTVT.

The genes are TRBV10-3 and TRBJ1-2; D is uncertain. The CDR3 totals 13 residues. Germline CDR1 reads ENHRY; CDR2 reads SYGVKD. The CDR3: CAEPARGRDGYTF. CDR3 sequence (DNA): TGTGCTGAACCGGCCAGAGGGCGGGATGGCTACACCTTC.

The chain is built from TRBV10-3 and TRBJ1-3; 10 positions agree with TRBD1. This CDR3 region has 16 residues. V gave up 6 bases and J gave up 1 base; unmatched junction bases: 6. From germline, CDR1 is ENHRY and CDR2 SYGVKD. In DNA form, the CDR3 reads TGTGCCATCAGGAGGGACAGGGGCGGTTCTGGAAACACCATATATTTT. Translating it yields CAIRRDRGGSGNTIYF.

This clone was observed once. The V call is TRBV15, the J call TRBJ2-1; 11 bases fit TRBD1. The J segment lost 8 bases and the V segment lost 5 bases, leaving 8 bases of the junction unmatched. CDR3 length: 15 amino acids. The germline V gene has CDR1 LNHNV and CDR2 YYDKDF (reference sequence). DNA for the CDR3: TGTGCCACCAGCGGATGGACAGGGGGCGAGGATGAGCAGTTCTTC. Protein product: CATSGWTGGEDEQFF. The full variable domain, rest sourced from reference TRBV15 and TRBJ2-1, is DAMVIQNPRYQVTQFGKPVTLSCSQTLNHNVMYWYQQKSSQAPKLLFHYYDKDFNNEADTPDNFQSRRPNTSFCFLDIRSPGLGDTAMYLCATSGWTGGEDEQFFGPGTRLTVL.

J is TRBJ2-1 and V is TRBV24-1; TRBD1 or TRBD2 may be the D gene (6 bases each). The CDR3 spans 16 residues. Germline V gene sequence: CDR1 KGHDR, CDR2 SFDVKD. V was cut by 1 base and J by 2 bases, with 11 bases left in between. The CDR3 coding sequence is TGTGCCACCAGTGATTTTCGAGGGGGGACCTACAATGAGCAGTTCTTC. Protein: CATSDFRGGTYNEQFF.

The chain carries TRBV4-1 and TRBJ1-5; D gene uncertain. V lost 0 bases and J lost 0, with 3 bases in between. The germline gives CDR1 MGHRA, CDR2 YSYEKL. The CDR3 consists of 14 residues. CDR3 nucleotides: TGCGCCAGCAGCCAAGATGTTAGCAATCAGCCCCAGCATTTT. Protein: CASSQDVSNQPQHF.

This clone was observed once. CDR3 coding DNA: TGTGCCAGCAGCCAAAATCTTATGACAGGGCTCTATGGCTACACCTTC. Amino acids: CASSQNLMTGLYGYTF. The chain uses TRBV11-2 and TRBJ1-2, with 7 nucleotides matching TRBD1. With V trimmed by 5 bases and J by 4 bases, 13 bases remained unmatched. This CDR3 is 16 amino acids long. CDR1 and CDR2 from the germline V gene are SGHAT and FQNNGV.

The V gene is TRBV11-2, the J gene TRBJ2-7; D is possibly TRBD1 (5 bases). The CDR3 extends over 14 amino acids. Germline CDR1 SGHAT, CDR2 FQNNGV. V lost 4 bases and J 4 bases, leaving 14 bases between the germline ends. The CDR3 nucleotides read TGTGCCAGCAGCTCTTCCGTTCAGGGTTACGAGCAGTACTTC. It translates to CASSSSVQGYEQYF. The full variable domain, completed using reference TRBV11-2 and TRBJ2-7, is EAGVAQSPRYKIIEKRQSVAFWCNPISGHATLYWYQQILGQGPKLLIQFQNNGVVDDSQLPKDRFSAERLKGVDSTLKIQPAKLEDSAVYLCASSSSVQGYEQYFGPGTRLTVT.

In nucleotides, the CDR3 is TGTGCCAGCAGCAGACTAGCAGGTAATGAGCAGTTCTTC. Its translation: CASSRLAGNEQFF. J is TRBJ2-1 and V is TRBV27; the match to TRBD2 covers 7 bases. Germline lookup yields CDR1 MNHEY and CDR2 SMNVEV (reference sequence). The trim removed 6 bases at V and 7 bases at J, leaving 6 bases unmatched. There are 13 residues in the CDR3.

J is TRBJ2-2 and V is TRBV5-6, with TRBD1 identical over 7 bases. Per the germline V gene, CDR1 is SGHDT and CDR2 is YYEEEE. The CDR3 is 17 amino acids. V gave up 1 base and J gave up 2 bases; unmatched junction bases: 8. CDR3: CASSLYRQGINTGELFF. Here the CDR3 DNA reads TGTGCCAGCAGCTTGTACCGACAGGGCATAAACACCGGGGAGCTGTTTTTT.

CDR3 residues: CASSSGQGPGELFF. The CDR3 region has the DNA TGTGCCAGCAGCTCCGGACAGGGGCCCGGGGAGCTGTTTTTT. The gene calls are TRBV7-3 and TRBJ2-2; 9 bases match TRBD1. The V gene end was trimmed by 4 bases and the J gene end by 6 bases; junction bases not matched to a gene: 3. Germline CDR1 SGHTA, CDR2 FQGTGA. The CDR3 spans 14 residues.

The chain has TRBV9 and TRBJ1-4, with 8 bases identical to TRBD1. V was clipped by 2 bases and J by 5 bases; unmatched bases: 5. The V gene's germline CDR1 is SGDLS and CDR2 YYNGEE. This CDR3 contains 15 residues. CDR3 sequence (DNA): TGTGCCAGCAGCGTTAGTACAGGGGGAAATGAAAAACTGTTTTTT. Translated: CASSVSTGGNEKLFF.

This clone occurred once. Written as DNA, the CDR3 is TGTGCCAGCAGACCCCTCGTGGGGGGGTGGTCATCCTACGAGCAGTACTTC. Translating it yields CASRPLVGGWSSYEQYF. The V gene is TRBV27, the J gene TRBJ2-7; 7 bases are shared with TRBD2. The V gene's germline CDR1 is MNHEY and CDR2 SMNVEV (reference sequence). The trim removed 6 bases at V and 1 base at J, leaving 15 bases unmatched. The length of the CDR3 is 17 residues.

The chain couples TRBV13 to TRBJ2-5; D perhaps matches TRBD1 (6 bases). This CDR3 contains 17 residues. Germline V CDR1 and CDR2: PRHDT, FYEKMQ (reference sequence). Trimming pared 4 bases from V and 5 bases from J, leaving 23 bases between. In nucleotides, the CDR3 is TGTGCCAGCAGCTCCCCGCCGCGGGTAGCAGGGGAGGAGACCCAGTACTTC. It translates to CASSSPPRVAGEETQYF.

The V and J genes are TRBV10-1 and TRBJ2-5, with D possibly being TRBD1 (6 bases). The V and J ends lost 3 bases and 3 bases respectively, with 8 bases between them. CDR1 is WNHNN, CDR2 SYGVQD, per germline (reference sequence). This CDR3 region has 13 residues. CDR3 sequence reads: CASSDPGEETQYF. The CDR3 DNA sequence: TGCGCCAGCAGTGATCCAGGGGAAGAGACCCAGTACTTC.

The chain combines TRBV7-8 with TRBJ1-5; 10 nucleotides match TRBD1. This CDR3 contains 17 residues. Germline CDR1 and CDR2: SGHVS and FQNEAQ. Unmatched junction bases numbered 9, after V lost 4 bases and J lost 3 bases. Here the CDR3 reads CASSSGLGQGDNQPQHF. In nucleotides, the CDR3 is TGTGCCAGCAGCTCGGGGCTCGGACAGGGGGACAATCAGCCCCAGCATTTT.

This rearrangement joins TRBV6-5 to TRBJ1-2; possibly TRBD1 for D (5 bases). This CDR3 is built from 14 residues. Trimming took off 2 bases at V and 2 bases at J, with 9 bases between the two ends. The V gene's germline CDR1 is MNHEY and CDR2 SVGAGI. CDR3 nucleotides: TGTGCCAGCAGTTACAGGGGCTCCAACTATGGCTACACCTTC. Translating it yields CASSYRGSNYGYTF.

The rearrangement links TRBV29-1 to TRBJ1-2; D is uncertain. The CDR3 is 10 residues long. V was pared by 6 bases and J by 6 bases, with 8 bases between. Looked up from germline, CDR1 is SQVTM and CDR2 is ANQGSEA. The CDR3 here is CSVGNDGYTF. The CDR3 DNA reads as TGCAGCGTGGGGAACGATGGCTACACCTTC.

The chain carries TRBV29-1 and TRBJ2-2; TRBD1 matches 10 bases. Trimming at V came to 7 bases and at J to 7 bases, leaving 6 bases not matched to a gene. CDR3 size: 13 residues. From germline, CDR1 is SQVTM and CDR2 ANQGSEA. This CDR3 is CSARQGAIGELFF. Written as DNA, the CDR3 is TGCAGCGCCCGACAGGGGGCTATCGGGGAGCTGTTTTTT.

J is TRBJ2-2 and V is TRBV5-1, with a tentative D call TRBD1 (5 bases). The V end lost 0 bases, the J end lost 2 bases, and 8 bases lay between the germline ends. The CDR3 is made up of 15 amino acids. Germline loops: CDR1 SGHRS, CDR2 YFSETQ. CDR3 bases: TGCGCCAGCAGCTTGGTGGGGCCCAACACCGGGGAGCTGTTTTTT. Translation gives CASSLVGPNTGELFF.

The rearrangement links TRBV7-3 to TRBJ2-1, with 13 bases fitting TRBD2. Germline trimming cut 6 bases from V and 8 bases from J; bases unmatched to any gene: 7. CDR3 size: 15 residues. Germline V gives CDR1 SGHTA, CDR2 FQGTGA. The CDR3 region is CASSMTSGGPYEQFF. The CDR3 DNA reads TGTGCCAGCAGTATGACTAGCGGGGGGCCCTATGAGCAGTTCTTC.

The rearrangement joins TRBV24-1 to TRBJ1-5; maybe TRBD1 (5 bases). The CDR3 loop spans 13 amino acids. CDR1 is KGHDR, CDR2 SFDVKD, per germline. The ends were cut back, 9 bases at V and 1 base at J, with 9 bases in the middle. Here the CDR3 reads CATQGGSNQPQHF. The CDR3 DNA is TGTGCCACCCAGGGAGGCAGCAATCAGCCCCAGCATTTT.